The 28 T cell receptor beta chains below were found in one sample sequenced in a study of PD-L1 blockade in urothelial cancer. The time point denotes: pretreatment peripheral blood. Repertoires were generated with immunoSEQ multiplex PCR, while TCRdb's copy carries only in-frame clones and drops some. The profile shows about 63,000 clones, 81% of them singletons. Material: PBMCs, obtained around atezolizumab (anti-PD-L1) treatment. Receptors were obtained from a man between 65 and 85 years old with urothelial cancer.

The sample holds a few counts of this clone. This CDR3 is CASSLPTGGDNSPLHF. CDR3 DNA: TGTGCCAGCAGCCTCCCGACAGGGGGAGATAATTCACCCCTCCACTTT. The chain is built from TRBV7-2 and TRBJ1-6; 9 positions agree with TRBD1. The V segment lost 5 bases and the J segment 5 bases; nucleotides outside the gene matches: 7. This CDR3 is 16 amino acids long. Germline-derived CDR1 and CDR2 are SGHTA and FQGNSA. The full variable domain, its missing parts supplied by reference TRBV7-2 and TRBJ1-6, is GAGVSQSPSNKVTEKGKDVELRCDPISGHTALYWYRQSLGQGLEFLIYFQGNSAPDKSGLPSDRFSAERTGGSVSTLTIQRTQQEDSAVYLCASSLPTGGDNSPLHFGNGTRLTVT.

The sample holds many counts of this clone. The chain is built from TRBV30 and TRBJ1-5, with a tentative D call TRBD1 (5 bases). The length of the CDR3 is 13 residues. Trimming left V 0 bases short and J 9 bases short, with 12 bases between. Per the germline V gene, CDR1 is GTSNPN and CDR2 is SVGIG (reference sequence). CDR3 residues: CAWSVRAGRPQHF. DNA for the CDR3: TGTGCCTGGAGTGTCAGGGCCGGGAGGCCCCAGCATTTT.

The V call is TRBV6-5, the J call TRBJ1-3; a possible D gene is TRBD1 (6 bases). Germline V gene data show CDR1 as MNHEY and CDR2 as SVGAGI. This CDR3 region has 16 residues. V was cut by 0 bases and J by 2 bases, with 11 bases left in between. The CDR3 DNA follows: TGTGCCAGCAGTTACTCCGGGCAGGGGACTGGAAACACCATATATTTT. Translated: CASSYSGQGTGNTIYF.

CDR3 sequence reads: CSVTKLAGANTGELFF. DNA for the CDR3: TGCAGCGTCACAAAACTAGCGGGGGCGAACACCGGGGAGCTGTTTTTT. V is TRBV29-1 and J is TRBJ2-2; the match to TRBD2 covers 11 bases. J gave up 0 bases and V 6 bases, and 6 bases lay outside the gene matches. The CDR3 runs 16 residues. The germline V gene encodes CDR1 SQVTM and CDR2 ANQGSEA.

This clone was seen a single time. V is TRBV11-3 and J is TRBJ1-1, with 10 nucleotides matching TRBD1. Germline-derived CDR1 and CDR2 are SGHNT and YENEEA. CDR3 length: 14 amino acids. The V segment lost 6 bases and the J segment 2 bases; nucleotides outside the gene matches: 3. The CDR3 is CASRGTGENTEAFF. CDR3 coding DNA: TGTGCCAGCAGGGGGACAGGGGAAAACACTGAAGCTTTCTTT. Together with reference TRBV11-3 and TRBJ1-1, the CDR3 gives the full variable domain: EAGVVQSPRYKIIEKKQPVAFWCNPISGHNTLYWYLQNLGQGPELLIRYENEEAVDDSQLPKDRFSAERLKGVDSTLKIQPAELGDSAVYLCASRGTGENTEAFFGQGTRLTVV.

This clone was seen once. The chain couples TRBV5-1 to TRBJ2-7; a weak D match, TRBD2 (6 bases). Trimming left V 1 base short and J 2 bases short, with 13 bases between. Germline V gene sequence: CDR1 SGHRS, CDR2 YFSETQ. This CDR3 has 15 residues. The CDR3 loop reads CASSLFIAEPYEQYF. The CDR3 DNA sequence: TGCGCCAGCAGCTTGTTTATAGCGGAGCCCTACGAGCAGTACTTC. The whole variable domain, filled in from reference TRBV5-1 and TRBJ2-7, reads KAGVTQTPRYLIKTRGQQVTLSCSPISGHRSVSWYQQTPGQGLQFLFEYFSETQRNKGNFPGRFSGRQFSNSRSEMNVSTLELGDSALYLCASSLFIAEPYEQYFGPGTRLTVT.

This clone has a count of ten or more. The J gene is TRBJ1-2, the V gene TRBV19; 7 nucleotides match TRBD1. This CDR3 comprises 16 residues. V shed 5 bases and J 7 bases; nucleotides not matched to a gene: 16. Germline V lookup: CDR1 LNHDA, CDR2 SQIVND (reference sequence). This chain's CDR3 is CASSATHSEGAGGYTF. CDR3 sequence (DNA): TGTGCCAGTAGTGCCACGCATTCTGAGGGGGCGGGTGGCTACACCTTC.

The CDR3 coding sequence is TGCAGCGCAGGGACAGGGGAGCTCCCTAACTATGGCTACACCTTC. As protein: CSAGTGELPNYGYTF. The chain has TRBV29-1 and TRBJ1-2; TRBD1 matches at 10 bases. The ends lost 7 bases at V and 0 bases at J; junction bases unmatched: 8. The CDR3 has 15 residues. Looked up from germline, CDR1 is SQVTM and CDR2 is ANQGSEA.

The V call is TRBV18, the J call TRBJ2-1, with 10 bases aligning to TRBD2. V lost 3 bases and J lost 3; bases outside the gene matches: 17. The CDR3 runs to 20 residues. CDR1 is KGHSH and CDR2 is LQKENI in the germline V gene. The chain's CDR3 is CASSPAPGLASSRSYNEQFF. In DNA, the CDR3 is TGTGCCAGCTCACCTGCACCGGGACTAGCGAGTTCCCGTAGCTACAATGAGCAGTTCTTC. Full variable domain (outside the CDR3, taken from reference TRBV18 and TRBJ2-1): NAGVMQNPRHLVRRRGQEARLRCSPMKGHSHVYWYRQLPEEGLKFMVYLQKENIIDESGMPKERFSAEFPKEGPSILRIQQVVRGDSAAYFCASSPAPGLASSRSYNEQFFGPGTRLTVL.

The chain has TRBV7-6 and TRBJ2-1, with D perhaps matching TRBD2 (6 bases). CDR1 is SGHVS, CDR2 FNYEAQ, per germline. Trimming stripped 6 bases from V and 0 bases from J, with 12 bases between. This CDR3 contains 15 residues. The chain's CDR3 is CASRGGDSSYNEQFF. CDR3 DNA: TGTGCCAGCAGAGGCGGGGACTCCTCCTACAATGAGCAGTTCTTC.

The CDR3 DNA is TGCGCCAGCAGCCGTTCGCCAGGGGTAAATTCACCCCTCCACTTT. Translating it yields CASSRSPGVNSPLHF. The gene calls are TRBV5-1 and TRBJ1-6; D is possibly TRBD1 (6 bases). The V end lost 4 bases, the J end lost 7 bases, and 15 bases lay between the germline ends. The CDR3 extends over 15 amino acids. Per the germline V gene, CDR1 is SGHRS and CDR2 is YFSETQ.

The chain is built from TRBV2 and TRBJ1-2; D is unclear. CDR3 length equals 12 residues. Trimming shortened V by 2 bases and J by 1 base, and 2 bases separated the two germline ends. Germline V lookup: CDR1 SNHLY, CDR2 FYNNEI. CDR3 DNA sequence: TGTGCCAGCAGTGAACTTAACTATGGCTACACCTTC. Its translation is CASSELNYGYTF.

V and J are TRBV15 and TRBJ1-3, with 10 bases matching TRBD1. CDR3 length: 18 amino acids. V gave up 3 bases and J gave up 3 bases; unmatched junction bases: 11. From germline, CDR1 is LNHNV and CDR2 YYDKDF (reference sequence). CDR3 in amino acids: CATSRDRPWTGGGNTIYF. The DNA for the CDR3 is TGTGCCACCAGCAGGGATCGACCGTGGACAGGGGGTGGAAACACCATATATTTT.

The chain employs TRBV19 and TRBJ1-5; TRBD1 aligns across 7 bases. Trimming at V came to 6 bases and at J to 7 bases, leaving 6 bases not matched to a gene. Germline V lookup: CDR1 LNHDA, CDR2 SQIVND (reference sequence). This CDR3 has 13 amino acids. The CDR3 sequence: CASSDREGQPQHF. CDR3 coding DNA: TGTGCCAGTAGCGACAGGGAAGGGCAGCCCCAGCATTTT.

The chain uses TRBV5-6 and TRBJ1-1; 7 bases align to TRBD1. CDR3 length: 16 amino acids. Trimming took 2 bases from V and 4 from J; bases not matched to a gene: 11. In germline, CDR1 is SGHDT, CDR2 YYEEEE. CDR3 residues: CASSFIMPTGSTEAFF. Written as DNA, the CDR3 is TGTGCCAGCAGCTTTATAATGCCGACAGGGTCCACTGAAGCTTTCTTT.

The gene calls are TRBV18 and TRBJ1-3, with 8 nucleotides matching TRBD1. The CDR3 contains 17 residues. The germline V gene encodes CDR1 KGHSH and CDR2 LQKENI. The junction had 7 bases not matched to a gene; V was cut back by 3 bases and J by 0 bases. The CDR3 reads CASSPGQGTISGNTIYF. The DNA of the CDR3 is TGTGCCAGCTCACCTGGACAGGGTACGATCTCTGGAAACACCATATATTTT.

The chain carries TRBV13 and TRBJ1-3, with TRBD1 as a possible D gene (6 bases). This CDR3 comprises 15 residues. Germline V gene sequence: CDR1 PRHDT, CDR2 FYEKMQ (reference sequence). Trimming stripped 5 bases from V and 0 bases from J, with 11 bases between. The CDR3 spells CASSRFRGSGNTIYF. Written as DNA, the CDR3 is TGTGCCAGCAGCCGATTCAGGGGCTCTGGAAACACCATATATTTT.

The CDR3 spells CASIRQGTGANVLTF. Written as DNA, the CDR3 is TGTGCCAGTATCCGGCAGGGTACTGGGGCCAACGTCCTGACTTTC. This chain connects TRBV19 to TRBJ2-6; D may be TRBD1 (5 bases). Germline assignment: CDR1 LNHDA and CDR2 SQIVND (reference sequence). Trimming cost V 7 bases and J 2 bases, with 12 bases left between them. The CDR3 extends over 15 amino acids. The full variable domain, its missing parts supplied by reference TRBV19 and TRBJ2-6, is DGGITQSPKYLFRKEGQNVTLSCEQNLNHDAMYWYRQDPGQGLRLIYYSQIVNDFQKGDIAEGYSVSREKKESFPLTVTSAQKNPTAFYLCASIRQGTGANVLTFGAGSRLTVL.

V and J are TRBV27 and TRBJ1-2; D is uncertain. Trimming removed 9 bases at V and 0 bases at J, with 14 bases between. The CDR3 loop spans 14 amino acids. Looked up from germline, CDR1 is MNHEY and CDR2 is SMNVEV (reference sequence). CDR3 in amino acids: CARETARANYGYTF. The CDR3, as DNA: TGTGCCAGGGAAACCGCGCGGGCTAACTATGGCTACACCTTC.

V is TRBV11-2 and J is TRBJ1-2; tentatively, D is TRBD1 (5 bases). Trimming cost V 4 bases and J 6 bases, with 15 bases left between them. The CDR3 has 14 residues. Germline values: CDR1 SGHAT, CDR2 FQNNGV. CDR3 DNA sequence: TGTGCCAGCAGCTATCAAACAGGATTAAATGGCTACACCTTC. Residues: CASSYQTGLNGYTF.

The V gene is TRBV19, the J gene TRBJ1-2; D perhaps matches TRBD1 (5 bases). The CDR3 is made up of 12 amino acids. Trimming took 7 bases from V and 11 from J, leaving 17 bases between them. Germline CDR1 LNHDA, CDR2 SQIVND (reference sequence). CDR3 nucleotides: TGTGCCAGTACCCCGGGGGGTAATAAGTACACCTTC. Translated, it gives CASTPGGNKYTF.

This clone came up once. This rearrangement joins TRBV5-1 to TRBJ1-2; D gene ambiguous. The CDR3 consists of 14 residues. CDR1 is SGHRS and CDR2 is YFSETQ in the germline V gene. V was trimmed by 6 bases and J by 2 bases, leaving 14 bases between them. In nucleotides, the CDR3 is TGCGCCAGCACCCCCTCCCCCGGGAACTATGGCTACACCTTC. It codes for CASTPSPGNYGYTF.

The chain's CDR3 is CASSTGLVLETQYF. CDR3 bases: TGTGCCAGCAGCACGGGACTCGTCCTGGAGACCCAGTACTTC. The chain uses TRBV9 and TRBJ2-5, with TRBD2 as a possible D gene (6 bases). Per germline, CDR1 SGDLS and CDR2 YYNGEE. V was shortened by 4 bases and J by 5 bases, with 15 bases between the two germline ends. The CDR3 contains 14 residues.

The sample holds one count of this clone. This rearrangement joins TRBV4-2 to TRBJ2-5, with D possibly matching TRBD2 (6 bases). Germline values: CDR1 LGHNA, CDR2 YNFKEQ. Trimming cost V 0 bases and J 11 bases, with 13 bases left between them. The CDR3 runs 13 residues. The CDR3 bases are TGTGCCAGCAGCCAAGATTTGAGCGGGCCTCAGTACTTC. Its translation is CASSQDLSGPQYF.

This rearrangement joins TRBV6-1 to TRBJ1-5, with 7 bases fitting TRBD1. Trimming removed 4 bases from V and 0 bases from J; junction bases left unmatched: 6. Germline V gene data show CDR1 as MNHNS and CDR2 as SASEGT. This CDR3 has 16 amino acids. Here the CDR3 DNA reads TGTGCCAGCAGTGCCCAGGACAGGACTAGCAATCAGCCCCAGCATTTT. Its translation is CASSAQDRTSNQPQHF.

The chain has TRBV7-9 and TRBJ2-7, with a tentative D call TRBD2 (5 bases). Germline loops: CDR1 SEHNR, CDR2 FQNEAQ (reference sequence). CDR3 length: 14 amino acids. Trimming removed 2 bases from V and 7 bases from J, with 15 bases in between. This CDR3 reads CASSLLSTSGEQYF. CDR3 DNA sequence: TGTGCCAGCAGCTTACTTTCGACCTCGGGGGAGCAGTACTTC.

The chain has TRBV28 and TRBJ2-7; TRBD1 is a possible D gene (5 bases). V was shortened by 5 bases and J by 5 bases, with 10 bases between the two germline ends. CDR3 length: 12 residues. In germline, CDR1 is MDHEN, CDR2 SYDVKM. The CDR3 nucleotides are TGTGCCAGCAGTACCAGGGTCCACGAGCAGTACTTC. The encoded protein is CASSTRVHEQYF.

CDR3 nucleotide sequence: TGTGCCAGCAGCTTAACCGGACAGGGTACCCAAGAGACCCAGTACTTC. Amino acid sequence: CASSLTGQGTQETQYF. The chain recombines TRBV7-8 with TRBJ2-5; 8 bases align to TRBD1. The CDR3 is made up of 16 amino acids. Trimming took 2 bases from V and 1 from J; bases not matched to a gene: 6. Germline V gene data show CDR1 as SGHVS and CDR2 as FQNEAQ.